Only one count was recorded for the clone carrying this T cell receptor (beta chain). From germline, CDR1 is SGHRS and CDR2 YFSETQ. V lost 2 bases and J lost 2; bases outside the gene matches: 6. The CDR3 covers 15 residues. This record comes from a study of T cell changes during pregnancy in multiple sclerosis. Data came from immunoSEQ multiplex PCR; TCRdb stores just in-frame clones and leaves some out. Counted here are about 48,000 clones, over 80% occurring once; the ten biggest clones make up about 0.94%. The receptor was derived from a female donor in good health, enrolled as a control in a pregnancy study. The sample here was CD4+ T cells from peripheral blood mononuclear cells, taken in the second trimester of pregnancy. This rearrangement joins TRBV5-1 to TRBJ2-7; 8 nucleotides agree with TRBD1. For the CDR3, the DNA is TGCGCCAGCAGCTTCCGACAGGGGTCGCCCTACGAGCAGTACTTC. As protein: CASSFRQGSPYEQYF.